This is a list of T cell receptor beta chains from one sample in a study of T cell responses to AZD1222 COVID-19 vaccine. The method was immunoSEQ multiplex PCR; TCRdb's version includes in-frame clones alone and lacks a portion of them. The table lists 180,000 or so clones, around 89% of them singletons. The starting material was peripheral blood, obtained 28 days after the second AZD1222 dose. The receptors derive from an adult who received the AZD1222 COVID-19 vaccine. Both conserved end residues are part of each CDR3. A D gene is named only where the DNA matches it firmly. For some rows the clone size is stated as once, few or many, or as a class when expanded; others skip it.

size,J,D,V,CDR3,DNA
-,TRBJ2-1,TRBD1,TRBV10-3,CAISESSTGGYNEQFF,TGTGCCATCAGTGAGTCGAGTACAGGGGGCTACAATGAGCAGTTCTTC
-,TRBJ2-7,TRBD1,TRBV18,CASRRDRGSYEQYF,TGTGCCAGCCGCCGGGACAGGGGATCCTACGAGCAGTACTTC
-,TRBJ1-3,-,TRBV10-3,CAISEISVGVPGNTIYF,TGTGCCATCAGTGAGATATCGGTGGGCGTCCCTGGAAACACCATATATTTT
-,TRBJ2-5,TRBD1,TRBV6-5,CASMGQVEETQYF,TGTGCCAGCATGGGACAGGTTGAAGAGACCCAGTACTTC
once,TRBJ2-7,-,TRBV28,CASLYRGGPLFYEQYF,TGTGCCAGCCTATACAGGGGGGGACCTTTATTCTACGAGCAGTACTTC
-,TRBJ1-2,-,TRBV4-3,CASSSSTAIYGYTF,TGCGCCAGCAGCTCCTCGACAGCAATCTATGGCTACACCTTC
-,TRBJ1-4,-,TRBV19,CASSRDPVVFF,TGTGCCAGTAGTAGAGATCCGGTCGTGTTTTTT
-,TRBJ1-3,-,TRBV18,CASSPGGLTSGNTIYF,TGTGCCAGCTCACCAGGTGGGCTCACCTCTGGAAACACCATATATTTT
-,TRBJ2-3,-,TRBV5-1,CASSWGQSTDTQYF,TGCGCCAGCAGCTGGGGTCAAAGCACAGATACGCAGTATTTT
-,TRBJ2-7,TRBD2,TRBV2,CASSPVGLAGGGGEQYF,TGTGCCAGCAGCCCTGTGGGACTAGCGGGAGGGGGTGGCGAGCAGTACTTC
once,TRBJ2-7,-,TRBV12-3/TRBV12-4,CASSYSTFYEQYF,TGTGCCAGCAGTTACTCGACCTTCTACGAGCAGTACTTC
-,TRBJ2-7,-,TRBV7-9,CASSSRPPGAYEQYF,TGTGCCAGCAGCTCGCGACCCCCGGGGGCCTACGAGCAGTACTTC
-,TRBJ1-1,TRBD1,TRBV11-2,CASSLGDREGTEAFF,TGTGCCAGCAGCTTAGGCGACAGGGAAGGCACTGAAGCTTTCTTT
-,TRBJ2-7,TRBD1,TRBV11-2,CASSPRQGGYEQYF,TGTGCCAGCAGCCCCAGACAGGGTGGCTACGAGCAGTACTTC
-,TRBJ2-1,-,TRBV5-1,CASSGVSGYNEQFF,TGCGCCAGCAGCGGGGTTAGCGGCTACAATGAGCAGTTCTTC
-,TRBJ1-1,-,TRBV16,CASSQTVNTEAFF,TGTGCCAGCAGCCAGACGGTGAACACTGAAGCTTTCTTT